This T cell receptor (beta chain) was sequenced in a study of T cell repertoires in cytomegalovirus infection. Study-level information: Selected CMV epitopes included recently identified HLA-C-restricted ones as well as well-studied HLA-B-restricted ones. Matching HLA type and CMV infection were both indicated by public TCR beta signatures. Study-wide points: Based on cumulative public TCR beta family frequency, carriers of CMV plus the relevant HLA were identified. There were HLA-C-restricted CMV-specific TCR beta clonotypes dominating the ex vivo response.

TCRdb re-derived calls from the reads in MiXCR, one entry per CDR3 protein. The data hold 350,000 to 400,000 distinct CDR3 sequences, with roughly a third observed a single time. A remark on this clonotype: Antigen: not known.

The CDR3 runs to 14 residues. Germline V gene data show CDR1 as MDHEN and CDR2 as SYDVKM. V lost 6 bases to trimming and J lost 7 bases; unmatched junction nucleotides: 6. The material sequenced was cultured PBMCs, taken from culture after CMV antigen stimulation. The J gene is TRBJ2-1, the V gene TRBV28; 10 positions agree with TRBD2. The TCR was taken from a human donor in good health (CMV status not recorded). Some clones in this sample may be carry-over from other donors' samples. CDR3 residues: CASRYSGGKNEQFF. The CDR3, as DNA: TGTGCCAGCAGATATAGCGGGGGGAAGAATGAGCAGTTCTTC.